The clone carrying this TCR beta chain was recorded a few times. Its specificity is unknown. Preparation of the TCRbeta library involved a method that used unique molecular identifiers. TCRdb passed the PCR reads through MiXCR, listing each CDR3 protein once. There are about 600,000 distinct CDR3 sequences in the sample; about an eighth occur only once, and over 2% lies in the top ten. The data were obtained in a study of T-cell reconstitution after alpha-beta-depleted transplantation in children. General observations from the study: Reportedly, roughly two months post-transplant, alpha-beta T cells arose from several hundred expanded graft clones. Fresh T-cell production supplied most of the T-cell counts and diversity seen one year after transplant.

Germline CDR1 reads SQVTM; CDR2 reads ANQGSEA. The CDR3 is 14 amino acids. V was pared by 5 bases and J by 3 bases, with 5 bases of the junction left unmatched. The chain carries TRBV29-1 and TRBJ2-2, with 8 bases that match TRBD1. Source: PBMCs, mostly from graft donor cells, taken 360 days after TCRalphabeta/CD19-depleted stem cell transplant. This receptor was obtained from a male patient aged 5 to 17 who had a stem cell transplant for acute myeloid leukemia, so the T cells may come from the graft donor. The CDR3 bases are TGCAGCGTTACCCCGGGACAGGACACCGGGGAGCTGTTTTTT. It codes for CSVTPGQDTGELFF.